One sample yielded the 21 T cell receptor beta chains listed below, sequenced in a study of cytomegalovirus exposure and HLA in healthy donors. This PCR relied on a set of 60 Vbeta primers and 13 Jbeta primers. The table came from immunoSEQ multiplex PCR; TCRdb's copy has only in-frame clones and leaves some out. The sample lists approximately 150,000 clones; roughly 80% were seen once. The sequencing input was PBMCs. Receptors were obtained from a woman aged 30 to 39 in good health and CMV-seropositive.

V and J are TRBV18 and TRBJ1-1; perhaps TRBD1 as D (5 bases). The V and J ends lost 3 bases and 2 bases respectively, with 13 bases between them. CDR1 is KGHSH, CDR2 LQKENI, per germline. This CDR3 is 15 amino acids long. The CDR3 reads CASSPWAGLNTEAFF. CDR3 nucleotides: TGTGCCAGCTCACCCTGGGCAGGGTTAAACACTGAAGCTTTCTTT.

The chain couples TRBV20-1 to TRBJ2-3, with D possibly TRBD2 on 6 matching bases. The V gene's germline CDR1 is DFQATT and CDR2 SNEGSKA (reference sequence). Deletions cut 5 bases from V and 5 bases from J, with 8 bases between. CDR3 length: 11 amino acids. In DNA, the CDR3 is TGCAGTGCTCCCGGGGGAGATACGCAGTATTTT. It yields the protein CSAPGGDTQYF.

The chain couples TRBV23-1 to TRBJ1-2; tentative D call: TRBD1 (6 bases). TRBV23-1 is filed as an ORF, its function uncertain. The germline V and J ends were trimmed by 4 bases and 5 bases, with 29 bases remaining between them. The CDR3 is 19 residues long. CDR3 region: CASSPRTDQNNPRTYGYTF. The DNA for the CDR3 is TGCGCCAGCAGTCCCCGGACAGATCAAAATAACCCACGGACTTATGGCTACACCTTC.

The rearrangement joins TRBV5-4 to TRBJ2-1, with 10 bases lining up with TRBD1. CDR1 and CDR2 from the germline V gene are SGHNT and YYREEE (reference sequence). The CDR3 has 14 residues. J gave up 6 bases and V 3 bases, and 3 bases lay outside the gene matches. CDR3 sequence (DNA): TGTGCCAGCAGCTATGGACAGGGGGGCAATGAGCAGTTCTTC. Translating it yields CASSYGQGGNEQFF.

The rearrangement joins TRBV6-5 to TRBJ1-6; D is possibly TRBD1 (6 bases). CDR1 and CDR2 (germline): MNHEY, SVGAGI. This CDR3 has 14 amino acids. The V and J ends lost 5 bases and 6 bases respectively, with 11 bases between them. The CDR3 region has the DNA TGTGCCAGCAGTCCTGGACAGTCTAATTCACCCCTCCACTTT. It is translated as CASSPGQSNSPLHF.

This clone was found a few times. The chain uses TRBV6-5 and TRBJ1-2, with D hard to call. In germline, CDR1 is MNHEY, CDR2 SVGAGI. This CDR3 is 15 amino acids long. Trimming pared 0 bases from V and 4 bases from J, leaving 12 bases between. This CDR3 reads CASSYSAGSFYGYTF. For the CDR3, the DNA is TGTGCCAGCAGTTACTCAGCCGGGTCGTTCTATGGCTACACCTTC.

This clone occurred a few times. The V gene is TRBV4-1, the J gene TRBJ2-2, with 8 bases matching TRBD2. The CDR3 is 16 residues long. J gave up 0 bases and V 5 bases, and 5 bases lay outside the gene matches. The V gene's germline CDR1 is MGHRA and CDR2 YSYEKL. The CDR3 here is CASSIRLATNTGELFF. The CDR3 coding sequence is TGCGCCAGCAGCATTAGACTAGCGACGAACACCGGGGAGCTGTTTTTT.

The genes are TRBV7-2 and TRBJ1-2, with a tentative D call TRBD1 (5 bases). There are 15 residues in the CDR3. Germline values: CDR1 SGHTA, CDR2 FQGNSA. The V and J ends lost 1 base and 4 bases respectively, with 13 bases between them. CDR3 sequence (DNA): TGTGCCAGCAGCTTAGAGGGCAGGGTGGGCTATGGCTACACCTTC. Translating gives CASSLEGRVGYGYTF.

The chain combines TRBV9 with TRBJ2-5; possible D gene TRBD2, 8 bases. This CDR3 contains 15 residues. Trimming removed 4 bases from V and 4 bases from J, with 17 bases in between. CDR1 and CDR2 (germline): SGDLS, YYNGEE. The CDR3: CASSPGAGDRETQYF. In nucleotides, the CDR3 is TGTGCCAGCAGCCCCGGAGCGGGGGACAGAGAGACCCAGTACTTC.

This rearrangement joins TRBV2 to TRBJ1-5; D perhaps matches TRBD1 (5 bases). The CDR3 contains 13 residues. V was shortened by 6 bases and J by 6 bases, with 12 bases between the two germline ends. Germline assignment: CDR1 SNHLY and CDR2 FYNNEI. In DNA, the CDR3 is TGTGCCAGCAGGGAGCAGGGTGGTCAGCCCCAGCATTTT. This translates into CASREQGGQPQHF.

The count of this clone is one. V usage is TRBV10-3 and J usage is TRBJ1-2; the D gene is possibly TRBD1 (6 bases). Germline CDR1 is ENHRY and CDR2 is SYGVKD. The CDR3 has 14 amino acids. Trimming cost V 1 base and J 6 bases, with 12 bases left between them. This chain's CDR3 is CAISEFVGGNGYTF. The CDR3 DNA is TGTGCCATCAGTGAGTTCGTAGGGGGAAATGGCTACACCTTC.

A single count supports this clone. The junction differs from germline at one of its ends, possibly a read error. The chain uses TRBV5-6 and TRBJ2-3; 7 bases align to TRBD1. The CDR3 contains 15 residues. The germline CDR1 and CDR2 sequences are SGHDT and YYEEEE. CDR3 loop: CASSTSTGDGARLPF. As DNA, the CDR3 is TGTGCCAGCAGCACCTCAACAGGGGACGGGGCTAGATTGCCTTTT. Drawing the rest from reference TRBV5-6 and TRBJ2-3, the complete variable domain is DAGVTQSPTHLIKTRGQQVTLRCSPKSGHDTVSWYQQALGQGPQFIFQYYEEEERQRGNFPDRFSGHQFPNYSSELNVNALLLGDSALYLCASSTSTGDGARLPFGPGTRLTVL.

This chain joins TRBV2 and TRBJ1-3; D call uncertain. With 0 bases removed from V and 4 bases from J, the gap between germline ends came to 7 bases. Germline assignment: CDR1 SNHLY and CDR2 FYNNEI. The CDR3 covers 14 residues. This chain's CDR3 is CASSEAGSGNTIYF. The CDR3 DNA reads as TGTGCCAGCAGTGAAGCGGGCTCCGGAAACACCATATATTTT.

The CDR3 sequence is CAMPGTGSSPLHF. The CDR3 coding sequence is TGTGCCATGCCTGGGACAGGGAGTTCACCCCTCCACTTT. This chain links TRBV6-5 with TRBJ1-6; 9 bases match TRBD1. This CDR3 comprises 13 residues. Germline CDR1 MNHEY, CDR2 SVGAGI. V lost 10 bases to trimming and J lost 9 bases; unmatched junction nucleotides: 7.

The genes are TRBV4-3 and TRBJ2-7; TRBD1 matches 7 bases. V was clipped by 1 base and J by 1 base; unmatched bases: 4. This CDR3 region has 15 residues. From germline, CDR1 is LGHNA and CDR2 YSLEER. The DNA of the CDR3 is TGCGCCAGCAGCCAAGTCCAGGGACAGTCCTACGAGCAGTACTTC. It encodes CASSQVQGQSYEQYF.

The chain joins TRBV9 to TRBJ1-2; D perhaps matches TRBD1 (5 bases). The CDR3 sequence is 15 residues long. The ends were cut back, 0 bases at V and 4 bases at J, with 13 bases in the middle. Germline lookup yields CDR1 SGDLS and CDR2 YYNGEE. DNA of the CDR3: TGTGCCAGCAGCGTAGCGGGCGCGACAGCCTATGGCTACACCTTC. Its translation: CASSVAGATAYGYTF.

The chain combines TRBV7-9 with TRBJ2-7; D gene uncertain. V lost 5 bases and J 2 bases, leaving 13 bases between the germline ends. The V gene's germline CDR1 is SEHNR and CDR2 FQNEAQ (reference sequence). The CDR3 extends over 14 amino acids. The CDR3 DNA is TGTGCCAGCAGCCGACTCCCGCTCCCCTACGAGCAGTACTTC. This translates into CASSRLPLPYEQYF.

Here the CDR3 reads CASSLDRAYTEAFF. In DNA, the CDR3 is TGCGCCAGCAGCCTGGACAGGGCCTACACTGAAGCTTTCTTT. The chain couples TRBV5-1 to TRBJ1-1; TRBD1 matches 8 bases. The V gene end was trimmed by 4 bases and the J gene end by 3 bases; junction bases not matched to a gene: 5. Germline CDR1 is SGHRS and CDR2 is YFSETQ. This CDR3 is built from 14 residues.

This clone is a singleton in its sample. DNA of the CDR3: TGTGCCAGCAGCTTATCGCGGGGGGGGACAGATACGCAGTATTTT. Residues: CASSLSRGGTDTQYF. J is TRBJ2-3 and V is TRBV7-2, with TRBD2 matching over 9 bases. Trimming cost V 2 bases and J 3 bases; bases outside gene matches: 3. Germline V gene data show CDR1 as SGHTA and CDR2 as FQGNSA. The CDR3 is 15 residues long. Filled out from reference TRBV7-2 and TRBJ2-3, the complete variable domain reads GAGVSQSPSNKVTEKGKDVELRCDPISGHTALYWYRQSLGQGLEFLIYFQGNSAPDKSGLPSDRFSAERTGGSVSTLTIQRTQQEDSAVYLCASSLSRGGTDTQYFGPGTRLTVL.

V usage is TRBV7-2 and J usage is TRBJ2-7; 8 positions agree with TRBD1. The ends lost 3 bases at V and 2 bases at J; junction bases unmatched: 3. Germline loops: CDR1 SGHTA, CDR2 FQGNSA. There are 14 residues in the CDR3. The CDR3 region has the DNA TGTGCCAGCAGCTTCGCAGGGGGCGCCTACGAGCAGTACTTC. This codes for CASSFAGGAYEQYF.

The rearrangement uses TRBV30 and TRBJ2-7; 9 bases map to TRBD1. Germline CDR1 GTSNPN, CDR2 SVGIG (reference sequence). The V gene end was trimmed by 1 base and the J gene end by 9 bases; junction bases not matched to a gene: 10. The CDR3 is 14 residues long. CDR3 in DNA: TGTGCCTGGAGTGAAGGGACAGGGCGGGGATGGCAGTACTTC. Amino acids: CAWSEGTGRGWQYF.